This TCR beta chain was found in a study of CD8+ T cells in alopecia areata. As the sequencing template, cDNA was produced by extracting RNA and reverse transcribing it. Libraries were prepared by immunoSEQ multiplex PCR; TCRdb keeps only in-frame clonotypes and omits some of them. Seen here are 110,000 to 150,000 clones, approximately 65% observed once, and the top ten hold less than 40%. The CDR3 spans 13 residues. V dropped 4 bases and J dropped 11 bases, with 18 bases sitting between them. CDR1 is SGHRS and CDR2 is YFSETQ in the germline V gene. CD4+ and CD8+ T cells were sorted from PBMCs stained for CD3, CD4 and CD8.

The specimen was CD8+ T cells sorted from blood. This clonotype was sampled from a human donor in good health. The V gene is TRBV5-1, the J gene TRBJ1-1, with D perhaps TRBD1 (5 bases). CDR3 amino acids: CASSPLPRVQAFF. The CDR3, as DNA: TGCGCCAGCAGCCCCCTCCCCAGGGTCCAGGCTTTCTTT.